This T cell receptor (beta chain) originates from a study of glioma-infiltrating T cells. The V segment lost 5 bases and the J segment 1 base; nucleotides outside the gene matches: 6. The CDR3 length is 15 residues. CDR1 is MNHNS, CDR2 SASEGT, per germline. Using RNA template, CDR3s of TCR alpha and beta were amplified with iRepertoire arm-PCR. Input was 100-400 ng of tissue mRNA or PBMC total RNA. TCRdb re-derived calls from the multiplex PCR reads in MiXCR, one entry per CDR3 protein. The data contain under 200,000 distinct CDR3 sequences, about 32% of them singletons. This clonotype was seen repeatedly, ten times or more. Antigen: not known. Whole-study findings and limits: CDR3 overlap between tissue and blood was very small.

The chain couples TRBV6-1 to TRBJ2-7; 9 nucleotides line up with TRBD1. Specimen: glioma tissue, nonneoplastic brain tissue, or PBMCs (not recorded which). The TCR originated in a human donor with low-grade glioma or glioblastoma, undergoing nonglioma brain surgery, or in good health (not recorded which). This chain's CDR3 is CASSSTGGRSYEQYF. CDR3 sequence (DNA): TGTGCCAGCAGTTCAACAGGGGGCCGATCCTACGAGCAGTACTTC.